This T cell receptor beta chain appears in the sequencing data of a study of T cell responses to AZD1222 COVID-19 vaccine (dated by TCRdb to 2020 to 2023). Background for the entire study: AZD1222 recipients given second doses at about 4 weeks or at about 12 weeks were pooled, since spike-specific TCR depth and breadth were not found to differ between the two schedules. Enrollment into the trials was organized by age into subgroups of 18-55, 56-69 and 70-plus years, and those subgroups contained approximately 150, 30 and 60 TCR-sequenced participants, respectively. TCR sequencing was performed for fewer than 250 trial participants, of whom about 200 were given two doses of AZD1222 and 26 were given two doses of MenACWY control vaccine. Results and caveats for the whole study, not just this receptor: Reportedly, close to half of the unique spike-specific TCRs recognized epitopes lying outside the regions that are mutated in the B.1.351 and B.1.1.7 variants. After two AZD1222 doses, both the breadth and the depth of spike-specific TCRs were significantly higher than at day 0 and than in MenACWY recipients. The vaccine-associated CD4 TCRs covered the entire spike protein, and the dominant responses fell in regions 160-218 and 743-854. Most participants were white British and females outnumbered males, and the authors suggested that clonal diversity may have been underestimated. The 56-69-year group was small, and its depth increase did not reach significance, likely because of low power. Only 5 to 7 AZD1222 recipients were SARS-CoV-2 seropositive at baseline, limiting conclusions about previously exposed vaccinees. No day 14 peak-response samples were available, so repertoires were characterized only after the peak T cell response.

The CDR3 regions of human TCRbeta chains were analyzed by immunosequencing. Per the source publication's procedure: Repertoire TCRs were matched against a reference library of SARS-CoV-2-specific TCRs generated with the MIRA antigen-specificity platform. Breadth was defined as the fraction of unique TCRs that were SARS-CoV-2-associated, and depth was defined as the fraction of total T cells that were SARS-CoV-2-associated. Each spike-specific TCR was assigned to its reactive spike region and to a CD4 or CD8 class using the MIRA data. Log10-transformed breadth and depth values were compared by one-way ANOVA with Sidak's multiple comparisons tests. Drawn from immuneACCESS, this table holds only the in-frame rearrangements with V and J called that TCRdb kept. Clones are partly lost; checked studies trace under half to an unresolved V gene and leave the rest unexplained. V, J and clone size were drawn from that table, and D and trimming were deduced from the DNA. The sample data list about 140,000 clones, and about nine tenths of these were observed just once. The ten largest clones add up to approximately 1.5% of the sample.

This specimen's time point label, interpreted: baseline before first vaccination. Vaccinee samples came from UK trials COV001 and COV002, including a single-blind randomized controlled phase 2/3 trial of AZD1222 (ChAdOx1 nCoV-19) in healthy adults. For TCRbeta chain sequencing, PBMC samples were collected from trial participants at day 0 and at day 28 after the second dose. Trimming removed 5 bases from V and 5 bases from J, leaving 12 bases between the germline ends. CDR1 and CDR2 were assigned from the germline V gene as SGHDN and FVKESK. The CDR3 contains 13 residues, cysteine and phenylalanine counted. The read is trimmed to its CDR3 DNA, 39 bases read in frame from base 1. This clone has more than one count but fewer than ten. Its specific antigen is unknown. Per-base quality was not reported, and no clone a single base away is much larger than it.

The TCR comes from an adult in good health. The receptor chain draws on TRBV14 and TRBJ2-5, with a tentative D gene TRBD1 over 5 matching bases. The input for sequencing was peripheral blood, taken on day 0 of AZD1222 vaccination. DNA sequence: TGTGCCAGCAGCAGTTGGGGCGAGGAGACCCAGTACTTC. This codes for CASSSWGEETQYF.